This T cell receptor beta chain came from a study of T cell changes during pregnancy in multiple sclerosis. The repertoire was sequenced with immunoSEQ multiplex PCR; TCRdb's copy has only in-frame clones and lacks some. This sample carries under 85,000 clones, 90% to 95% of them seen once, and the ten largest clones take about 0.31%. Germline loops: CDR1 SNHLY, CDR2 FYNNEI. This CDR3 region has 15 residues. Trimming took off 11 bases at V and 0 bases at J, with 17 bases between the two ends. The rearrangement joins TRBV2 to TRBJ1-3; possible D gene TRBD1, 6 bases. The sequencing here drew on CD4+ T cells from peripheral blood mononuclear cells, taken in the third trimester of pregnancy. The receptor's source is a female donor in good health, enrolled as a control in a pregnancy study. The CDR3 sequence is CAEGGGSTSGNTIYF. CDR3 sequence (DNA): TGTGCCGAAGGGGGGGGCAGTACCTCTGGAAACACCATATATTTT.